A single sample gave rise to the 23 T cell receptor beta chains below, sequenced in a study of blood T cell repertoires in COVID-19. Measured with immunoSEQ multiplex PCR; TCRdb has only the in-frame clones, and not every one. Found here are roughly 250,000 clones, 60% to 75% of them singletons; the top ten hold about 3%. The specimen sequenced was peripheral blood. These receptors all stem from an elderly woman with acute or convalescent COVID-19.

The J gene is TRBJ1-4, the V gene TRBV6-5; 12 bases match TRBD1. CDR3 size: 15 residues. The ends lost 6 bases at V and 8 bases at J; junction bases unmatched: 7. Germline assignment: CDR1 MNHEY and CDR2 SVGAGI. The CDR3 coding sequence is TGTGCCAGCAGCCTAAGAGGGACAGGGGGCGAAAAACTGTTTTTT. This translates into CASSLRGTGGEKLFF.

The rearrangement uses TRBV5-4 and TRBJ2-5; no definite D call. Trimming removed 2 bases from V and 5 bases from J, with 13 bases in between. CDR1 SGHNT and CDR2 YYREEE come from the germline V gene (reference sequence). CDR3 size: 14 residues. The CDR3 reads CASSFVAAEETQYF. For the CDR3, the DNA is TGTGCCAGCAGCTTTGTGGCCGCGGAGGAGACCCAGTACTTC.

The CDR3 loop reads CASSPDRPYEQYF. The CDR3 DNA reads TGCGCCAGCAGCCCGGACAGGCCCTACGAGCAGTACTTC. The chain uses TRBV5-1 and TRBJ2-7, with 7 bases matching TRBD1. This CDR3 is built from 13 residues. Germline loops: CDR1 SGHRS, CDR2 YFSETQ. With V trimmed by 4 bases and J by 2 bases, 3 bases remained unmatched.

In this sample, this clone turned up once. This chain links TRBV19 with TRBJ1-1; weak D call: TRBD1 (5 bases). Germline V gives CDR1 LNHDA, CDR2 SQIVND (reference sequence). This CDR3 region has 15 residues. The V end was cut by 6 bases, the J end by 0 bases, with 14 bases between. The CDR3 sequence: CASRGGASMNTEAFF. The CDR3 DNA reads TGTGCCAGTAGGGGAGGGGCTTCCATGAACACTGAAGCTTTCTTT. Full variable domain (remainder filled in from reference TRBV19 and TRBJ1-1): DGGITQSPKYLFRKEGQNVTLSCEQNLNHDAMYWYRQDPGQGLRLIYYSQIVNDFQKGDIAEGYSVSREKKESFPLTVTSAQKNPTAFYLCASRGGASMNTEAFFGQGTRLTVV.

This chain joins TRBV6-5 and TRBJ2-1; possible D gene TRBD2, 5 bases. V lost 7 bases and J lost 0, with 7 bases in between. This CDR3 is 13 amino acids long. CDR1 MNHEY and CDR2 SVGAGI come from the germline V gene. The CDR3 spells CASKRSSYNEQFF. Here the CDR3 DNA reads TGTGCCAGCAAGCGGAGCTCCTACAATGAGCAGTTCTTC.

The rearrangement joins TRBV9 to TRBJ1-4; D may be TRBD1 (5 bases). CDR1 is SGDLS, CDR2 YYNGEE, per germline. The CDR3 is 15 amino acids. Deletions cut 4 bases from V and 0 bases from J, with 10 bases between. The chain's CDR3 is CASSLTGATNEKLFF. CDR3 DNA sequence: TGTGCCAGCAGCTTAACAGGAGCAACTAATGAAAAACTGTTTTTT.

In its sample, this clone was seen once. This chain links TRBV30 with TRBJ1-2; D remains ambiguous. V dropped 7 bases and J dropped 3 bases, with 6 bases sitting between them. Germline loops: CDR1 GTSNPN, CDR2 SVGIG (reference sequence). The CDR3 is made up of 10 amino acids. The CDR3 DNA reads as TGTGCCTCGGGCTACTATGGCTACACCTTC. Its translation: CASGYYGYTF. The complete variable domain, with remaining parts taken from reference TRBV30 and TRBJ1-2, reads SQTIHQWPATLVQPVGSPLSLECTVEGTSNPNLYWYRQAAGRGLQLLFYSVGIGQISSEVPQNLSASRPQDRQFILSSKKLLLSDSGFYLCASGYYGYTFGSGTRLTVV.

The chain employs TRBV2 and TRBJ1-4; 7 bases are shared with TRBD1. The CDR3 is made up of 14 amino acids. Germline lookup yields CDR1 SNHLY and CDR2 FYNNEI. With V trimmed by 6 bases and J by 3 bases, 4 bases remained unmatched. The DNA for the CDR3 is TGTGCCAGCAGAGTAACAGGGGCTAATGAAAAACTGTTTTTT. Translation gives CASRVTGANEKLFF.

The V call is TRBV5-1, the J call TRBJ2-7; possibly TRBD2 for D (5 bases). This CDR3 comprises 15 residues. V dropped 3 bases and J dropped 0 bases, with 13 bases sitting between them. Germline CDR1 reads SGHRS; CDR2 reads YFSETQ. CDR3 in DNA: TGCGCCAGCAGCTCCCGGACGGGAAGCTCCTACGAGCAGTACTTC. It encodes CASSSRTGSSYEQYF.

The rearrangement uses TRBV5-1 and TRBJ1-1; D may be TRBD1 (6 bases). The V gene lost 4 bases and the J gene lost 0 bases, with 19 bases spanning the gap. CDR1 and CDR2 from the germline V gene are SGHRS and YFSETQ. The CDR3 spans 17 residues. The CDR3 DNA reads as TGCGCCAGCAGCCCAAGTCCCGGGACAATTTTGAACACTGAAGCTTTCTTT. Translation: CASSPSPGTILNTEAFF.

This clone came up many times. The rearrangement joins TRBV2 to TRBJ1-1, with unresolved D. Trimming cost V 3 bases and J 1 base, with 6 bases left between them. Germline values: CDR1 SNHLY, CDR2 FYNNEI. The CDR3 is 13 residues long. The CDR3 DNA follows: TGTGCCAGCAGTGAGCTAGAGAACACTGAAGCTTTCTTT. It specifies CASSELENTEAFF.

V gene TRBV12-5 combines with J gene TRBJ1-2; the D gene is possibly TRBD1 (5 bases). V was trimmed by 5 bases and J by 8 bases, leaving 21 bases between them. Germline CDR1 and CDR2: LGHNT and FRNRAP. The CDR3 loop spans 15 amino acids. Here the CDR3 reads CASGTSGGAISGYTF. CDR3 bases: TGTGCTAGTGGTACCTCGGGAGGGGCCATTAGCGGCTACACCTTC.

CDR3: CSASIPTGGTIYGYTF. CDR3 DNA: TGCAGTGCTAGTATACCCACGGGGGGAACTATCTATGGCTACACCTTC. The V gene is TRBV20-1, the J gene TRBJ1-2; weak D call: TRBD1 (5 bases). The germline V gene encodes CDR1 DFQATT and CDR2 SNEGSKA (reference sequence). V lost 3 bases and J 4 bases, leaving 21 bases between the germline ends. This CDR3 has 16 amino acids.

This clone was counted at least ten times. CDR3 loop: CASGLGTGRRTEAFF. CDR3 nucleotides: TGTGCTAGTGGTTTGGGGACAGGGCGTCGCACTGAAGCTTTCTTT. The gene calls are TRBV12-5 and TRBJ1-1; 8 nucleotides line up with TRBD1. Germline trimming cut 1 base from V and 4 bases from J; bases unmatched to any gene: 5. This CDR3 region has 15 residues. In germline, CDR1 is LGHNT, CDR2 FRNRAP.

This clone was seen many times. The CDR3, as DNA: TGCGCCAGCACACCGACATTCCAAGAGACCCAGTACTTC. This codes for CASTPTFQETQYF. J is TRBJ2-5 and V is TRBV5-1; D unclear. Per the germline V gene, CDR1 is SGHRS and CDR2 is YFSETQ. CDR3 length: 13 amino acids. V was pared by 6 bases and J by 1 base, with 10 bases between. The entire variable domain, with the rest obtained from reference TRBV5-1 and TRBJ2-5, is as follows: KAGVTQTPRYLIKTRGQQVTLSCSPISGHRSVSWYQQTPGQGLQFLFEYFSETQRNKGNFPGRFSGRQFSNSRSEMNVSTLELGDSALYLCASTPTFQETQYFGPGTRLLVL.

This sequence joins TRBV7-9 and TRBJ2-1; maybe TRBD2 (6 bases). This CDR3 has 17 residues. V was pared by 5 bases and J by 0 bases, with 17 bases between. Germline V lookup: CDR1 SEHNR, CDR2 FQNEAQ (reference sequence). The CDR3 bases are TGTGCCAGCAGCCCAAACCCGGAGGGCAGCTCCTACAATGAGCAGTTCTTC. Amino acid sequence: CASSPNPEGSSYNEQFF.

This clone has a handful of counts. This chain joins TRBV28 and TRBJ2-5; 9 bases agree with TRBD1. Germline V lookup: CDR1 MDHEN, CDR2 SYDVKM. The CDR3 covers 15 residues. The V gene end was trimmed by 3 bases and the J gene end by 2 bases; junction bases not matched to a gene: 4. CDR3 residues: CASSFGGQGQETQYF. For the CDR3, the DNA is TGTGCCAGCAGTTTCGGGGGACAGGGACAAGAGACCCAGTACTTC. The full variable domain, its missing parts supplied by reference TRBV28 and TRBJ2-5, is DVKVTQSSRYLVKRTGEKVFLECVQDMDHENMFWYRQDPGLGLRLIYFSYDVKMKEKGDIPEGYSVSREKKERFSLILESASTNQTSMYLCASSFGGQGQETQYFGPGTRLLVL.

V gene TRBV6-4 combines with J gene TRBJ1-2; D gene ambiguous. CDR1 and CDR2 (germline): MRHNA, SNTAGT. The V end was cut by 2 bases, the J end by 2 bases, with 3 bases between. CDR3 length: 12 amino acids. The CDR3 DNA is TGTGCCAGCAGTGACCCGAACTATGGCTACACCTTC. It codes for CASSDPNYGYTF.

The chain combines TRBV4-2 with TRBJ2-1; 11 bases match TRBD2. The CDR3 is made up of 21 amino acids. The junction had 17 bases not matched to a gene; V was cut back by 4 bases and J by 0 bases. Germline CDR1 is LGHNA and CDR2 is YNFKEQ. As DNA, the CDR3 is TGTGCCAGCAGCCCCCGACCTTTAGCGGGAGGGCTTATGAGCTCCTACAATGAGCAGTTCTTC. Protein product: CASSPRPLAGGLMSSYNEQFF.

CDR3 loop: CAWSGELADDNEQFF. As DNA, the CDR3 is TGTGCCTGGAGTGGTGAACTAGCGGACGACAATGAGCAGTTCTTC. The chain is built from TRBV30 and TRBJ2-1, with 8 bases that match TRBD2. CDR1 GTSNPN and CDR2 SVGIG come from the germline V gene (reference sequence). With 1 base clipped from V and 5 bases from J, the junction kept 7 bases outside the gene matches. The CDR3 extends over 15 amino acids.

The chain couples TRBV9 to TRBJ2-2; 9 positions match TRBD1. Looked up from germline, CDR1 is SGDLS and CDR2 is YYNGEE. J lost 5 bases, V lost 2 bases, and 7 bases had no gene match. CDR3 size: 16 residues. This chain's CDR3 is CASSVGQGRGTGELFF. The DNA of the CDR3 is TGTGCCAGCAGCGTCGGACAGGGGCGGGGGACCGGGGAGCTGTTTTTT. Combining the CDR3 with reference TRBV9 and TRBJ2-2 gives the whole variable domain DSGVTQTPKHLITATGQRVTLRCSPRSGDLSVYWYQQSLDQGLQFLIQYYNGEERAKGNILERFSAQQFPDLHSELNLSSLELGDSALYFCASSVGQGRGTGELFFGEGSRLTVL.

The chain links TRBV10-3 to TRBJ2-2; TRBD2 aligns across 7 bases. V lost 4 bases to trimming and J lost 6 bases; unmatched junction nucleotides: 11. This CDR3 comprises 16 residues. Germline loops: CDR1 ENHRY, CDR2 SYGVKD. CDR3 in DNA: TGTGCCATCAGTGCAGGCCTAGCGGAATCGTCCGGGGAGCTGTTTTTT. Translation gives CAISAGLAESSGELFF.

This rearrangement joins TRBV6-1 to TRBJ2-5, with 8 bases lining up with TRBD2. V gave up 2 bases and J gave up 5 bases; unmatched junction bases: 1. The CDR3 extends over 13 amino acids. The germline gives CDR1 MNHNS, CDR2 SASEGT. The CDR3 DNA is TGTGCCAGCAGTGAACGGGGGGGGGAGACCCAGTACTTC. Translation gives CASSERGGETQYF.